The 5 T cell receptor beta chains reported below all come from one sample, sequenced in a study of response to subunit inactivated influenza vaccine. TCRdb re-called the RT-PCR reads through MiXCR, storing one row per CDR3 protein. The sample has over 400,000 distinct CDR3 sequences, approximately 12% seen once. This specimen consisted of PBMCs from blood, obtained 40 to 50 days after vaccination. The receptor source for this set is a man aged 45-65 years who received an inactivated influenza vaccine.

This clonotype was counted between two and nine times. The V gene is TRBV5-1, the J gene TRBJ1-3; D remains ambiguous. V lost 4 bases, J lost 0 bases, and 14 bases lay in between. Germline V gives CDR1 SGHRS, CDR2 YFSETQ. The CDR3 spans 16 residues. This chain's CDR3 is CASSEVVPSSGNTIYF. The CDR3 bases are TGCGCCAGCAGCGAGGTTGTCCCGAGCTCTGGAAACACCATATATTTT.

This clonotype was detected only a few times. The V call is TRBV4-1, the J call TRBJ2-2, with TRBD2 matching over 12 bases. The germline V gene encodes CDR1 MGHRA and CDR2 YSYEKL. Trimming took 5 bases from V and 5 from J; bases not matched to a gene: 6. The CDR3 length is 16 residues. CDR3 sequence (DNA): TGCGCCAGCAGCAGGAGACTAGCGGGAGAGACCGGGGAGCTGTTTTTT. The encoded protein is CASSRRLAGETGELFF.

This clonotype was detected only once. The CDR3 protein is CASSPSGGAGYNEQFF. In nucleotides, the CDR3 is TGTGCCAGCAGTCCTAGCGGGGGGGCGGGTTACAATGAGCAGTTCTTC. The chain is built from TRBV6-1 and TRBJ2-1; 12 bases agree with TRBD2. The CDR3 runs 16 residues. V shed 5 bases and J 4 bases; nucleotides not matched to a gene: 6. CDR1 and CDR2 from the germline V gene are MNHNS and SASEGT.

Only a few counts were recorded for this clonotype. This chain uses TRBV4-2 with TRBJ2-7, with 13 bases identical to TRBD2. The junction had 5 bases not matched to a gene; V was cut back by 3 bases and J by 0 bases. In germline, CDR1 is LGHNA, CDR2 YNFKEQ. The CDR3 sequence is 17 residues long. Written as DNA, the CDR3 is TGTGCCAGCAGCCAGATAGGACTAGCGGGGGACTCCTACGAGCAGTACTTC. Translation gives CASSQIGLAGDSYEQYF.

In its sample, this clonotype was seen a few times. The chain has TRBV9 and TRBJ2-7; possibly TRBD1 for D (6 bases). Germline loops: CDR1 SGDLS, CDR2 YYNGEE. The V gene lost 4 bases and the J gene lost 0 bases, with 11 bases spanning the gap. The CDR3 loop spans 14 amino acids. CDR3 in amino acids: CASSPQDSSYEQYF. Written as DNA, the CDR3 is TGTGCCAGCAGCCCCCAGGACAGCTCCTACGAGCAGTACTTC.